The next 4 T cell receptor beta chains were all read from a single sample in a study of CD8 T cells in Susac syndrome. With random hexamers, reverse transcription was performed on about 0.45 to 1 ug of RNA. Via MiXCR, TCRdb re-called the immunoSEQ multiplex PCR reads, giving one row per CDR3 protein. The data contain 100,000 to 150,000 distinct CDR3 sequences, approximately 79% of them singletons. The sample consisted of CD8+ T cells from PBMCs. These receptors all come from a human donor with multiple sclerosis.

The V call is TRBV27, the J call TRBJ2-5; TRBD2 matches at 7 bases. V gave up 8 bases and J gave up 5 bases; unmatched junction bases: 8. This CDR3 is 13 amino acids long. CDR1 and CDR2 (germline): MNHEY, SMNVEV (reference sequence). The CDR3 DNA reads TGTGCCAGCCGCGGGGAGGGCGGGGAGACCCAGTACTTC. It specifies CASRGEGGETQYF.

The chain uses TRBV7-9 and TRBJ1-2, with a possible D match to TRBD1 (6 bases). Germline values: CDR1 SEHNR, CDR2 FQNEAQ (reference sequence). This CDR3 region has 15 residues. Trimming pared 4 bases from V and 4 bases from J, leaving 16 bases between. CDR3 protein: CASSSLQGTFYGYTF. The CDR3 DNA reads as TGTGCCAGCAGCTCCCTGCAGGGGACATTCTATGGCTACACCTTC.

The CDR3 DNA reads TGCAGCGTTGAAGATCCGGAGGGAATCCCTGGGTCCTACGAGCAGTACTTC. It specifies CSVEDPEGIPGSYEQYF. This chain joins TRBV29-1 and TRBJ2-7; D is possibly TRBD2 (6 bases). This CDR3 has 17 amino acids. The V end was cut by 0 bases, the J end by 1 base, with 19 bases between. The germline CDR1 and CDR2 sequences are SQVTM and ANQGSEA.

J is TRBJ1-5 and V is TRBV6-2 or TRBV6-3; maybe TRBD1 (5 bases). Trimming removed 7 bases at V and 0 bases at J, with 22 bases between. CDR1 and CDR2 (germline): MNHEY, SVGEGT. This CDR3 is 18 amino acids long. The CDR3 sequence is CASKEGWPTGYSNQPQHF. The DNA of the CDR3 is TGTGCCAGCAAGGAGGGGTGGCCAACAGGATATAGCAATCAGCCCCAGCATTTT.